The present entry profiles one T cell receptor beta chain with its context. Its antigen remains unidentified. TCRdb's table, derived via immunoSEQ multiplex PCR, lists solely in-frame clones and lacks some. The sample yields over 65,000 clones, approximately 80% seen once. CDR1 and CDR2 from the germline V gene are MDHEN and SYDVKM. V was pared by 7 bases and J by 0 bases, with 7 bases between. The CDR3 is 13 amino acids. These data originate in a study of OX40 agonist ivuxolimab in advanced cancers. Study context: Ivuxolimab, an antibody acting as an agonist of OX40 (CD134), was used to treat patients. Study findings and constraints: Expanded clones belonging to CD8+ T cells outnumbered, on average, those of CD4+.

Patients with a history of autoimmune disease or on systemic immunosuppression were excluded. This chain connects TRBV28 to TRBJ2-4; D gene uncertain. This sample comprised CD4+ or CD8+ T cells sorted from blood, obtained in a trial of the OX40 agonist ivuxolimab. The clonotype comes from an adult with an advanced solid tumor such as melanoma, head and neck, liver or kidney cancer. As DNA, the CDR3 is TGTGCCAGCACGACATTAGCCAAAAACATTCAGTACTTC. Amino acid sequence: CASTTLAKNIQYF.